Following are 22 T cell receptor beta chains from one sample sequenced in a study of T cells expressing NK-cell markers. Following a re-call of the 5' RACE reads, TCRdb has one entry per CDR3 protein and lacks DNA. This sample contains just under 150,000 distinct CDR3 sequences. The specimen sequenced was blood T cells: a sorted CD56 or NKG2C T cell subset, CD4+ or CD8+ T cells, or bulk PBMC T cells (not recorded which). The receptors originated from a young man in good health.

This chain joins TRBV5-5 and TRBJ2-2; TCRdb picks TRBD2, but there is no DNA to check that call. The CDR3 runs to 15 residues. CDR1 and CDR2 (germline): SGHKS, YYEKEE (reference sequence). CDR3 in amino acids: CASSYLAGGSGELFF.

The chain recombines TRBV14 with TRBJ2-1; TCRdb indicates TRBD1, and absent DNA this call remains unverified. Germline assignment: CDR1 SGHDN and CDR2 FVKESK. This CDR3 region has 14 residues. The CDR3 region is CASSQVGRGNEQFF.

V and J are TRBV4-1 and TRBJ1-6; TCRdb selects TRBD1, and the lack of DNA leaves this call unchecked. CDR3 size: 14 residues. Germline V gene data show CDR1 as MGHRA and CDR2 as YSYEKL. The CDR3 is CASSPGGLNSPLHF.

The gene calls are TRBV4-3 and TRBJ1-1. Germline CDR1 and CDR2: LGHNA and YSLEER. The CDR3 extends over 18 amino acids. The CDR3 sequence: CASSQAFESGPKNTEAFF.

The V call is TRBV19, the J call TRBJ1-1. CDR1 is LNHDA, CDR2 SQIVND, per germline (reference sequence). This CDR3 is built from 15 residues. CDR3 residues: CASSLTAVMNTEAFF.

The chain joins TRBV23-1 to TRBJ2-1. TRBV23-1 is an ORF, and what it does is uncertain. This CDR3 contains 11 residues. Here the CDR3 reads CASLYQAEQFF.

The chain employs TRBV5-4 and TRBJ2-7; there is no DNA to check the TCRdb D call of TRBD1. The CDR3 is 14 residues long. The V gene's germline CDR1 is SGHNT and CDR2 YYREEE (reference sequence). CDR3 sequence: CASSSSGVPYEQYF.

The chain recombines TRBV7-9 with TRBJ2-1; TCRdb's D call of TRBD2 is untestable without DNA. This CDR3 spans 16 amino acids. Per the germline V gene, CDR1 is SEHNR and CDR2 is FQNEAQ (reference sequence). The CDR3 protein is CASTTLGASGSNEQFF. The entire variable domain, with the rest obtained from reference TRBV7-9 and TRBJ2-1, is as follows: DTGVSQNPRHKITKRGQNVTFRCDPISEHNRLYWYRQTLGQGPEFLTYFQNEAQLEKSRLLSDRFSAERPKGSFSTLEIQRTEQGDSAMYLCASTTLGASGSNEQFFGPGTRLTVL.

The rearrangement uses TRBV9 and TRBJ2-7; TCRdb reports TRBD2, a call that lacks DNA to check it against. There are 14 residues in the CDR3. Germline V gene data show CDR1 as SGDLS and CDR2 as YYNGEE. The CDR3 here is CASSVEGGSYEQYF.

The chain carries TRBV6-2 or TRBV6-3 and TRBJ2-1; TCRdb reports TRBD2, a call that lacks DNA to check it against. The CDR3 covers 11 residues. Germline assignment: CDR1 MNHEY and CDR2 SVGEGT. The CDR3 is CASRLEYEQFF.

The gene calls are TRBV20-1 and TRBJ1-1. Per germline, CDR1 DFQATT and CDR2 SNEGSKA (reference sequence). This CDR3 has 12 residues. The chain's CDR3 is CSARTENTEAFF.

The chain has TRBV23-1 and TRBJ2-1; without DNA, the TCRdb call of TRBD1 cannot be checked. TRBV23-1 is marked as an open reading frame, function uncertain. This CDR3 is built from 17 residues. CDR3 amino acids: CASSQAGTESSYNEQFF.

The chain is built from TRBV9 and TRBJ1-1; as DNA is missing, the TRBD1 call by TCRdb cannot be tested. This CDR3 comprises 14 residues. The germline gives CDR1 SGDLS, CDR2 YYNGEE. The CDR3 sequence is CASSSAGANTEAFF. Using reference TRBV9 and TRBJ1-1 for the parts outside the CDR3, the full variable domain is DSGVTQTPKHLITATGQRVTLRCSPRSGDLSVYWYQQSLDQGLQFLIQYYNGEERAKGNILERFSAQQFPDLHSELNLSSLELGDSALYFCASSSAGANTEAFFGQGTRLTVV.

This chain links TRBV7-9 with TRBJ2-7; TCRdb's D gene call, TRBD1, goes unchecked for lack of DNA. Germline CDR1 reads SEHNR; CDR2 reads FQNEAQ (reference sequence). The CDR3 runs to 20 residues. CDR3 region: CASSPSSGDSPGFSSYEQYF.

The chain has TRBV29-1 and TRBJ1-2; TCRdb lists TRBD1, though no DNA is available to test this call. CDR1 SQVTM and CDR2 ANQGSEA come from the germline V gene. CDR3 length: 13 amino acids. This CDR3 is CSVEPGVDYGYTF.

The J gene is TRBJ1-1, the V gene TRBV12-3 or TRBV12-4; the TCRdb call, TRBD1, lacks DNA for checking. This CDR3 contains 14 residues. This chain's CDR3 is CASRLRQGRTEAFF.

The chain combines TRBV20-1 with TRBJ1-1; the D gene TCRdb calls, TRBD1, cannot be checked with no DNA. Germline CDR1 is DFQATT and CDR2 is SNEGSKA (reference sequence). The length of the CDR3 is 16 residues. The CDR3 sequence: CSARDKRGMMGTEAFF.

The chain's CDR3 is CASALAPRILSPDTQYF. This chain connects TRBV12-3 or TRBV12-4 to TRBJ2-3; the D call of TRBD1 rests on TCRdb alone, since no DNA is present to check it. The CDR3 extends over 17 amino acids.

The rearrangement uses TRBV6-1 and TRBJ1-5; as DNA is missing, the TRBD1 call by TCRdb cannot be tested. This CDR3 comprises 16 residues. Germline V lookup: CDR1 MNHNS, CDR2 SASEGT. The CDR3 sequence is CASSPRGWQGSQPQHF.

This rearrangement joins TRBV15 to TRBJ2-3; the TRBD1 assignment by TCRdb is unverifiable without DNA. The CDR3 consists of 18 residues. Germline values: CDR1 LNHNV, CDR2 YYDKDF (reference sequence). The CDR3 is CATSSPLKSNTYTDTQYF.

This rearrangement joins TRBV20-1 to TRBJ2-1; TCRdb's D call of TRBD2 is untestable without DNA. The CDR3 covers 14 residues. Germline lookup yields CDR1 DFQATT and CDR2 SNEGSKA (reference sequence). This CDR3 reads CSARLAGAYNEQFF.

The J gene is TRBJ1-1, the V gene TRBV7-9; TCRdb selects TRBD1, and the lack of DNA leaves this call unchecked. Germline V gene lookup returns CDR1 SEHNR and CDR2 FQNEAQ (reference sequence). The CDR3 is made up of 11 amino acids. CDR3 sequence: CASRHGGPAFF.